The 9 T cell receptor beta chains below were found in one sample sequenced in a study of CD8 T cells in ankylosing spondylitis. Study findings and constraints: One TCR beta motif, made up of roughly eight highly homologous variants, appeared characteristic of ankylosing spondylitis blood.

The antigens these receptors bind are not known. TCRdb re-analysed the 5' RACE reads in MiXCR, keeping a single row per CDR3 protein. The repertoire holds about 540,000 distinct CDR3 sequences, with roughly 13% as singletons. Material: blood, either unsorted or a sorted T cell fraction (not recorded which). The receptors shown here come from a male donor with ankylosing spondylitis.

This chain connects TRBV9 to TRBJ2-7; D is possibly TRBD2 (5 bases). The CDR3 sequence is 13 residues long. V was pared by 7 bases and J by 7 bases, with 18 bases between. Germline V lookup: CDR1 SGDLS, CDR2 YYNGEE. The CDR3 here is CASVTGWLWEQYV. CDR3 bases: TGTGCCAGCGTCACGGGGTGGCTGTGGGAGCAGTACGTC.

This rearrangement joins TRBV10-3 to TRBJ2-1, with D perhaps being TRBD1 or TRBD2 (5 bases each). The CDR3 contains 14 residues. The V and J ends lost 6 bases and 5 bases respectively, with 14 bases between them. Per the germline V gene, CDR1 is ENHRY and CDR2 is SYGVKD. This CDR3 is CAIRRGTGDNEQFF. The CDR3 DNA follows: TGTGCCATCAGGAGAGGGACCGGAGACAATGAGCAGTTCTTC.

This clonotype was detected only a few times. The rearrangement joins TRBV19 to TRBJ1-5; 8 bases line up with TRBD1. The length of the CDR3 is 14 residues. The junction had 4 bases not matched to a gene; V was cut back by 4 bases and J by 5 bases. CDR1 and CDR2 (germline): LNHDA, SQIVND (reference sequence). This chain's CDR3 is CASSTQGGDQPQHF. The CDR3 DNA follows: TGTGCCAGTAGTACACAGGGGGGAGATCAGCCCCAGCATTTT.

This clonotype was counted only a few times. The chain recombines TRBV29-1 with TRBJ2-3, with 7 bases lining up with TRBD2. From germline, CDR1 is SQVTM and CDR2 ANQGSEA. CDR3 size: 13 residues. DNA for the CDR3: TGCACCGGGAGGACTAGTAATGCAGATACGCAGTATTTT. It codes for CTGRTSNADTQYF.

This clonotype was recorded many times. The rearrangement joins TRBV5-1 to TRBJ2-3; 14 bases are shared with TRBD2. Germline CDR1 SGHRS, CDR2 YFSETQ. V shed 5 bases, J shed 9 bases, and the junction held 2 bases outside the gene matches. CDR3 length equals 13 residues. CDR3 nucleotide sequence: TGCGCCAGCAGGGGACTAGCGGGAGACACGCAGTATTTT. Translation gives CASRGLAGDTQYF.

The CDR3 nucleotides are TGTGCCAGCACGAACAGTGCGGGAACAAACACCGGGGAGCTGTTTTTT. Amino acid sequence: CASTNSAGTNTGELFF. The chain recombines TRBV3-1 with TRBJ2-2; D may be TRBD2 (6 bases). CDR3 length: 16 amino acids. V lost 7 bases, J lost 2 bases, and 17 bases lay in between. The germline gives CDR1 LGHDT, CDR2 YNNKEL (reference sequence).

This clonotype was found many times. The DNA of the CDR3 is TGTGCCACCAGCTCGCGTCGGTTCGAGCGGGCCTACGGCGGGGAGCTGTTTTTT. Its protein is CATSSRRFERAYGGELFF. V and J are TRBV15 and TRBJ2-2, with a weak D call TRBD2 (6 bases). CDR3 size: 18 residues. The V gene's germline CDR1 is LNHNV and CDR2 YYDKDF (reference sequence). V was cut by 5 bases and J by 7 bases, with 26 bases left in between. Filled out from reference TRBV15 and TRBJ2-2, the complete variable domain reads DAMVIQNPRYQVTQFGKPVTLSCSQTLNHNVMYWYQQKSSQAPKLLFHYYDKDFNNEADTPDNFQSRRPNTSFCFLDIRSPGLGDTAMYLCATSSRRFERAYGGELFFGEGSRLTVL.

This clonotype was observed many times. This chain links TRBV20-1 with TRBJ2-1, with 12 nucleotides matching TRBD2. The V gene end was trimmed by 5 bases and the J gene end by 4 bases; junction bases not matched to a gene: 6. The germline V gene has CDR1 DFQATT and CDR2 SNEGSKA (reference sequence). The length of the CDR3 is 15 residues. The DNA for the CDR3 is TGCAGTGCTGACGAACTAGCGGGAGGTTACAATGAGCAGTTCTTC. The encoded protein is CSADELAGGYNEQFF.

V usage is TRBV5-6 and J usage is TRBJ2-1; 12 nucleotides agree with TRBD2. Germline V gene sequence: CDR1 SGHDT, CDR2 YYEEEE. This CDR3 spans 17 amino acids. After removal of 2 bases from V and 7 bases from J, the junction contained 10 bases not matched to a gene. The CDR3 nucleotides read TGTGCCAGCAGCTTACTAGCGGGAGGAACAGGGAGGAATGAGCAGTTCTTC. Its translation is CASSLLAGGTGRNEQFF.